This TCR beta chain was obtained from a study of cytomegalovirus exposure and HLA in healthy donors. Overall study results and limits: It was reported that the classifier diagnosed cytomegalovirus status with high specificity and sensitivity in both the original and validation cohorts.

TCRdb's copy holds only in-frame clones and misses some; the assay was immunoSEQ multiplex PCR. In the table there are about 73,000 clones, about 95% of which are singletons. Details on this clone: The antigen is not known.

The V gene's germline CDR1 is KGHSY and CDR2 FQNENV. The CDR3 totals 14 residues. V lost 5 bases and J 0 bases, leaving 8 bases between the germline ends. The sequenced material came from PBMCs. The sequence came from a man between 18 and 29 years old in good health and CMV-seronegative. The rearrangement joins TRBV16 to TRBJ1-3; D call uncertain. CDR3 nucleotides: TGTGCCAGCAGCTCGGGTGTCTCTGGAAACACCATATATTTT. This codes for CASSSGVSGNTIYF.